These 8 T cell receptor beta chains were all obtained from the same sample, sequenced in a study of regulatory T cells in long-lasting Graves disease. Arm-PCR of CDR3 regions and iRepertoire HTBI primers were the basis on which TCR beta libraries were built. TCRdb reanalysed the multiplex PCR reads using MiXCR and keeps one entry per CDR3 protein. Found here are roughly 420,000 distinct CDR3 sequences, 12% to 15% of them singletons; the top ten hold around a sixth. The time point is: newly diagnosed GD, antithyroid drugs for less than 3 months. Preparation of the TCR library used RNA extracted from PBMCs. A further study also used this sample, focusing on T cells in Graves' hyperthyroidism and ophthalmopathy.

Specimen: peripheral blood mononuclear cells (PBMCs), collected at new diagnosis, from a patient treated with antithyroid drugs. These receptors were obtained from a woman aged 50 to 60 with Graves disease.

This clonotype appeared many times. The rearrangement links TRBV5-1 to TRBJ2-1; TRBD2 aligns across 9 bases. V gave up 3 bases and J gave up 5 bases; unmatched junction bases: 6. The CDR3 contains 15 residues. The germline gives CDR1 SGHRS, CDR2 YFSETQ. CDR3 residues: CASSSGTSYNNEQFF. CDR3 nucleotides: TGCGCCAGCAGCTCCGGGACTAGCTATAACAATGAGCAGTTCTTC.

The table lists this clonotype with many counts. V and J are TRBV5-6 and TRBJ2-5, with a possible D match to TRBD1 (6 bases). The CDR3 has 14 amino acids. Trimming cost V 4 bases and J 5 bases, with 15 bases left between them. The V gene's germline CDR1 is SGHDT and CDR2 YYEEEE. Here the CDR3 DNA reads TGTGCCAGCAGCGCAACAGGGCCGACGGAGACCCAGTACTTC. Translation: CASSATGPTETQYF.

The gene calls are TRBV2 and TRBJ2-3; D remains ambiguous. Germline V gives CDR1 SNHLY, CDR2 FYNNEI. This CDR3 region has 12 residues. With 1 base removed from V and 2 bases from J, the gap between germline ends came to 1 base. The CDR3 DNA reads TGTGCCAGCAGTGAAGACACAGATACGCAGTATTTT. The encoded protein is CASSEDTDTQYF.

Many counts were recorded for this clonotype. J is TRBJ2-4 and V is TRBV5-6; the D call may be TRBD1 or TRBD2 (6 bases each). This CDR3 comprises 12 residues. Trimming took 1 base from V and 9 from J, leaving 8 bases between them. Looked up from germline, CDR1 is SGHDT and CDR2 is YYEEEE. CDR3 coding DNA: TGTGCCAGCAGCTTGCGGGGGCCCATTCAGTACTTC. Residues: CASSLRGPIQYF.

The CDR3 bases are TGCGCCAGCAGCCAAGTACGAGGGGGTCACTACGAGCAGTACTTC. Translated, it gives CASSQVRGGHYEQYF. J is TRBJ2-7 and V is TRBV4-1; TRBD1 might be the D (6 bases). V was shortened by 1 base and J by 3 bases, with 13 bases between the two germline ends. Germline loops: CDR1 MGHRA, CDR2 YSYEKL. The CDR3 covers 15 residues.

This clonotype came up many times. The chain links TRBV13 to TRBJ2-3; possibly TRBD2 for D (5 bases). The V gene lost 5 bases and the J gene lost 1 base, with 16 bases spanning the gap. CDR3 length: 16 amino acids. Per germline, CDR1 PRHDT and CDR2 FYEKMQ (reference sequence). CDR3 amino acids: CASSLPMAGRTDTQYF. CDR3 coding DNA: TGTGCCAGCAGCCTCCCGATGGCGGGCCGCACAGATACGCAGTATTTT.

The table lists this clonotype with many counts. The V call is TRBV6-5, the J call TRBJ1-1, with D maybe TRBD1 (5 bases). CDR3 length: 13 residues. Germline values: CDR1 MNHEY, CDR2 SVGAGI. V was pared by 6 bases and J by 5 bases, with 13 bases between. The CDR3 loop reads CASRAGIGTEAFF. In DNA form, the CDR3 reads TGTGCCAGCAGGGCAGGGATTGGAACTGAAGCTTTCTTT.

Many counts were recorded for this clonotype. V usage is TRBV11-3 and J usage is TRBJ2-1; maybe TRBD2 (6 bases). Germline loops: CDR1 SGHNT, CDR2 YENEEA. The CDR3 is made up of 14 amino acids. V was shortened by 6 bases and J by 1 base, with 10 bases between the two germline ends. The chain's CDR3 is CASSFGTSYNEQFF. For the CDR3, the DNA is TGTGCCAGCAGTTTCGGGACTTCCTACAATGAGCAGTTCTTC.